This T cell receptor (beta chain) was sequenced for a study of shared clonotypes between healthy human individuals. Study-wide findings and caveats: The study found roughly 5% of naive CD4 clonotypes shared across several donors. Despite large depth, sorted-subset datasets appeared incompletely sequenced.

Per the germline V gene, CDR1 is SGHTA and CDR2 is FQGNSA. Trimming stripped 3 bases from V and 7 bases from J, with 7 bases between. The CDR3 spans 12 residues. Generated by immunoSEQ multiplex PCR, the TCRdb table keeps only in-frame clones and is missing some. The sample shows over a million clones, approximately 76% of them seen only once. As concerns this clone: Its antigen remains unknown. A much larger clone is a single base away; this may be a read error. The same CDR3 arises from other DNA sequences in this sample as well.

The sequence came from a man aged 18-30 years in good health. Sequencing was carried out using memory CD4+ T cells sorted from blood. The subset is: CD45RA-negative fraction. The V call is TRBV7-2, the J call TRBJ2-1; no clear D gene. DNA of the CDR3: TGTGCCAGCAGCTTTGGGGTGAATGAGCAGTTCTTC. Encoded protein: CASSFGVNEQFF.